What follows is one T cell receptor (beta chain) and its context. Germline CDR1 ENHRY, CDR2 SYGVKD. CDR3 length equals 15 residues. The data belong to a study of T cells expressing NK-cell markers. As for the study in general: In sorted CD3+CD56+NKG2C+, CD3+CD56+NKG2C- and CD3+CD56-NKG2C+ T cells, TCR beta repertoires were obtained.

UMIs were included in TCR beta cDNA generated by 5'RACE template switching. From its re-call of the 5' RACE reads, TCRdb lists each CDR3 protein once, without DNA. This table holds about 300,000 distinct CDR3 sequences. The clonotype comes from a woman between 18 and 69 years old in good health. Sequencing was performed on blood T cells: a sorted CD56 or NKG2C T cell subset, CD4+ or CD8+ T cells, or bulk PBMC T cells (not recorded which). V usage is TRBV10-3 and J usage is TRBJ2-1; TCRdb designates TRBD1, a call that cannot be tested without DNA. Here the CDR3 reads CAISERGLKANEQFF.